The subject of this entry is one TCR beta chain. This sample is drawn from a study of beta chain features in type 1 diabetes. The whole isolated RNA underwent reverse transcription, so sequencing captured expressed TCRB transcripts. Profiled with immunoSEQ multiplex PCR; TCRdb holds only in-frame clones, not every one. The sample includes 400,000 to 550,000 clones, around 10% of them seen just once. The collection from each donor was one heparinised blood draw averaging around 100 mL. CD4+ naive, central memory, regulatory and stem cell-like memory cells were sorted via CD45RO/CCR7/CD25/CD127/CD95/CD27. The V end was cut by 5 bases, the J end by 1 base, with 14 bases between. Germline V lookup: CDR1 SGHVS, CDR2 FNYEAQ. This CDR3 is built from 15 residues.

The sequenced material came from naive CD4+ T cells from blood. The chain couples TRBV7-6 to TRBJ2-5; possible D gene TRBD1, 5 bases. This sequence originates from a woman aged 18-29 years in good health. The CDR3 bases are TGTGCCAGCAGCCTGAACCCGACAGTCCAAGAGACCCAGTACTTC. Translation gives CASSLNPTVQETQYF. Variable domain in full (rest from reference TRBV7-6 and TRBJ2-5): GAGVSQSPRYKVTKRGQDVALRCDPISGHVSLYWYRQALGQGPEFLTYFNYEAQQDKSGLPNDRFSAERPEGSISTLTIQRTEQRDSAMYRCASSLNPTVQETQYFGPGTRLLVL.